The source of this T cell receptor (beta chain) is a study of shared clonotypes between healthy human individuals. Study outcomes and limitations: Clonotypes shared by all four sorted-subset donors had higher generation probabilities than non-shared clonotypes. Shared across a handful of donors were about 4.6% of the naive CD4 clonotypes.

Execution of the assay was at deep level. Method: immunoSEQ multiplex PCR; TCRdb's copy keeps in-frame clones and lacks some. The sample carries 2 million to 3 million clones, 93% recorded once. Note on this clone: What it binds is unknown.

The germline gives CDR1 SGHKS, CDR2 YYEKEE (reference sequence). The CDR3 totals 16 residues. The V gene lost 4 bases and the J gene lost 0 bases, with 14 bases spanning the gap. The sample consisted of naive CD4+ T cells from PBMCs. Subset denoted: CD45RA+ positively selected. The TCR was taken from a man aged 18 to 30 in good health. Some clones in this sample may be carry-over from other donors' samples. The chain employs TRBV5-5 and TRBJ2-1; D is undetermined. CDR3 in DNA: TGTGCCAGCAGCACCGGACCGAGTCACTCCTACAATGAGCAGTTCTTC. Translating gives CASSTGPSHSYNEQFF.